One sample yielded the 27 T cell receptor beta chains listed below, sequenced in a study of T cell clones after liver transplantation. Sequenced by immunoSEQ multiplex PCR; TCRdb stores in-frame clones only, minus some. The top ten hold more than 0.45% of the sample, which has tens of thousands of clones, roughly 80% seen once. This specimen consisted of CD4+ T cells from blood, obtained approximately 3.5 years after liver transplant. These receptors were taken from a human patient who received a liver transplant. Certain T cells may be donor cells from the graft.

V is TRBV18 and J is TRBJ1-1, with D tentatively TRBD1 (6 bases). Germline CDR1 and CDR2: KGHSH and LQKENI. The CDR3 is 14 residues long. Trimming cost V 6 bases and J 1 base, with 12 bases left between them. The CDR3 reads CASSRQASNTEAFF. The CDR3 DNA sequence: TGTGCCAGCTCCCGACAGGCGTCGAACACTGAAGCTTTCTTT.

This clone was seen only once. V is TRBV28 and J is TRBJ1-1; D is uncertain. This CDR3 region has 12 residues. In germline, CDR1 is MDHEN, CDR2 SYDVKM. With 2 bases removed from V and 8 bases from J, the gap between germline ends came to 9 bases. The CDR3 region has the DNA TGTGCCAGCAGTTTACAAGGGAAAGAAGCTTTCTTT. Translation: CASSLQGKEAFF.

The chain employs TRBV4-2 and TRBJ2-2; D may be TRBD1 (6 bases). Trimming shortened V by 6 bases and J by 2 bases, and 13 bases separated the two germline ends. CDR1 is LGHNA and CDR2 is YNFKEQ in the germline V gene. This CDR3 is 15 amino acids long. CDR3: CASRREQGNTGELFF. For the CDR3, the DNA is TGTGCCAGCAGGAGGGAACAGGGTAACACCGGGGAGCTGTTTTTT.

The genes are TRBV27 and TRBJ1-1, with D possibly TRBD1 on 6 matching bases. Germline loops: CDR1 MNHEY, CDR2 SMNVEV (reference sequence). CDR3 size: 13 residues. The germline V and J ends were trimmed by 8 bases and 5 bases, with 15 bases remaining between them. The CDR3 here is CASFDRPSTEAFF. The CDR3 DNA reads TGTGCCAGCTTTGACAGGCCGTCAACTGAAGCTTTCTTT.

The chain carries TRBV28 and TRBJ2-4; D perhaps matches TRBD1 (6 bases). V lost 5 bases and J lost 6, with 20 bases in between. Germline V lookup: CDR1 MDHEN, CDR2 SYDVKM. CDR3 length: 16 residues. The CDR3 DNA reads TGTGCCAGCAGTGGAACAGGGCCTCCTATGTCAAACATTCAGTACTTC. Its translation: CASSGTGPPMSNIQYF.

V usage is TRBV6-6 and J usage is TRBJ2-2; D is unresolved. Germline V gene sequence: CDR1 MNHNY, CDR2 SVGAGI (reference sequence). CDR3 length equals 14 residues. V lost 0 bases, J lost 6 bases, and 8 bases lay in between. The CDR3 DNA is TGTGCCAGCAGTTACTCCGACATGGCCGGGGAGCTGTTTTTT. This gives the protein CASSYSDMAGELFF.

The chain has TRBV7-2 and TRBJ2-7; the D is unclear. This CDR3 contains 14 residues. Germline V lookup: CDR1 SGHTA, CDR2 FQGNSA. Trimming removed 1 base at V and 4 bases at J, with 11 bases between. CDR3 amino acids: CASSLEGLMYEQYF. The CDR3 nucleotides are TGTGCCAGCAGCTTAGAGGGTTTAATGTACGAGCAGTACTTC. The full variable domain, in which reference TRBV7-2 and TRBJ2-7 provide the parts outside the CDR3, is GAGVSQSPSNKVTEKGKDVELRCDPISGHTALYWYRQSLGQGLEFLIYFQGNSAPDKSGLPSDRFSAERTGGSVSTLTIQRTQQEDSAVYLCASSLEGLMYEQYFGPGTRLTVT.

The rearrangement joins TRBV2 to TRBJ2-3; no firm D call. The CDR3 totals 13 residues. Trimming left V 9 bases short and J 0 bases short, with 10 bases between. Per the germline V gene, CDR1 is SNHLY and CDR2 is FYNNEI. The CDR3 nucleotides read TGTGCCAGTACATGGGCTAGCACAGATACGCAGTATTTT. It translates to CASTWASTDTQYF.

This clone has ten or more counts. The V call is TRBV27, the J call TRBJ1-1, with D possibly TRBD1 on 6 matching bases. CDR1 and CDR2 (germline): MNHEY, SMNVEV (reference sequence). The CDR3 length is 12 residues. V lost 6 bases and J lost 7, with 12 bases in between. The CDR3 spells CASRRTVSEAFF. The DNA for the CDR3 is TGTGCCAGCAGGAGGACAGTCAGTGAAGCTTTCTTT.

The rearrangement uses TRBV6-6 and TRBJ1-2, with D unresolved. This CDR3 comprises 13 residues. Trimming pared 2 bases from V and 8 bases from J, leaving 12 bases between. Germline CDR1 MNHNY, CDR2 SVGAGI (reference sequence). CDR3 nucleotide sequence: TGTGCCAGCAGTTACACGGCAACGGGCGGCTACACCTTC. Amino acid sequence: CASSYTATGGYTF.

The chain has TRBV27 and TRBJ1-2; unclear D gene. The germline CDR1 and CDR2 sequences are MNHEY and SMNVEV (reference sequence). The CDR3 runs to 13 residues. V lost 2 bases and J lost 13, with 17 bases in between. The chain's CDR3 is CASSLNWASSVTF. The DNA for the CDR3 is TGTGCCAGCAGTTTAAATTGGGCATCCTCTGTCACCTTC.

The chain joins TRBV19 to TRBJ1-2; maybe TRBD1 (6 bases). The CDR3 spans 14 residues. V was clipped by 5 bases and J by 4 bases, with 14 bases between them. The germline V gene encodes CDR1 LNHDA and CDR2 SQIVND (reference sequence). CDR3 sequence reads: CASSPRQDFYGYTF. The CDR3 DNA sequence: TGTGCCAGTAGTCCCCGACAGGATTTCTATGGCTACACCTTC.

This chain links TRBV28 with TRBJ1-1; D might be TRBD1 (6 bases). CDR1 MDHEN and CDR2 SYDVKM come from the germline V gene. The CDR3 runs 17 residues. Trimming shortened V by 6 bases and J by 4 bases, and 24 bases separated the two germline ends. In DNA, the CDR3 is TGTGCCAGCAGAACACAGGGCCGCCAGAAGAGGGGCACTGAAGCTTTCTTT. It codes for CASRTQGRQKRGTEAFF.

V gene TRBV7-2 combines with J gene TRBJ1-4; D unclear. V dropped 4 bases and J dropped 7 bases, with 16 bases sitting between them. In germline, CDR1 is SGHTA, CDR2 FQGNSA. This CDR3 has 15 residues. This CDR3 reads CASSYSGAGLEKLFF. CDR3 coding DNA: TGTGCCAGCAGCTACTCGGGAGCGGGCCTTGAAAAACTGTTTTTT.

V usage is TRBV5-1 and J usage is TRBJ2-3; 11 bases match TRBD1. The CDR3 is 14 amino acids. Germline trimming cut 7 bases from V and 4 bases from J; bases unmatched to any gene: 5. The germline V gene has CDR1 SGHRS and CDR2 YFSETQ. The CDR3 DNA reads TGCGCCAGCTCGCGGGGACAGGGGGCAGATACGCAGTATTTT. Protein product: CASSRGQGADTQYF.

J is TRBJ1-3 and V is TRBV28; 12 nucleotides line up with TRBD1. In germline, CDR1 is MDHEN, CDR2 SYDVKM. This CDR3 has 17 amino acids. Trimming removed 5 bases from V and 4 bases from J; junction bases left unmatched: 9. The CDR3 protein is CASSPRDRGLSGNTIYF. The CDR3 nucleotides are TGTGCCAGCAGTCCCAGGGACAGGGGGCTCTCAGGAAACACCATATATTTT. The variable domain in full, with the rest retrieved from reference TRBV28 and TRBJ1-3, is DVKVTQSSRYLVKRTGEKVFLECVQDMDHENMFWYRQDPGLGLRLIYFSYDVKMKEKGDIPEGYSVSREKKERFSLILESASTNQTSMYLCASSPRDRGLSGNTIYFGEGSWLTVV.

The chain employs TRBV19 and TRBJ2-7; D possibly corresponds to TRBD1 (7 bases). The CDR3 contains 17 residues. V was shortened by 1 base and J by 0 bases, with 16 bases between the two germline ends. In germline, CDR1 is LNHDA, CDR2 SQIVND (reference sequence). CDR3 loop: CASSIGEDRPSSYEQYF. Written as DNA, the CDR3 is TGTGCCAGTAGTATAGGGGAGGACAGGCCGAGCTCCTACGAGCAGTACTTC.

This clone was seen only a few times. The rearrangement joins TRBV28 to TRBJ2-5; the D gene is possibly TRBD2 (5 bases). Germline-derived CDR1 and CDR2 are MDHEN and SYDVKM. CDR3 length: 12 residues. Deletions cut 3 bases from V and 4 bases from J, with 6 bases between. The CDR3 region has the DNA TGTGCCAGCAGTTTGAGGGTAGAGACCCAGTACTTC. This codes for CASSLRVETQYF.

The chain carries TRBV7-9 and TRBJ1-1; 10 bases align to TRBD1. Per germline, CDR1 SEHNR and CDR2 FQNEAQ (reference sequence). This CDR3 has 15 amino acids. V shed 5 bases and J 6 bases; nucleotides not matched to a gene: 9. The CDR3 sequence: CASSRQGADLPEAFF. The CDR3 DNA is TGTGCCAGCAGCCGACAGGGGGCGGACTTACCTGAAGCTTTCTTT.

The chain links TRBV19 to TRBJ2-4; 11 bases match TRBD1. Losses at the gene ends were 8 bases for V and 3 bases for J; bases not matched to a gene: 9. In germline, CDR1 is LNHDA, CDR2 SQIVND (reference sequence). The length of the CDR3 is 16 residues. CDR3 amino acids: CASPDPGQGVKNIQYF. DNA for the CDR3: TGTGCCAGTCCCGACCCGGGACAGGGGGTCAAAAACATTCAGTACTTC.

The chain has TRBV11-2 and TRBJ1-1; possible D gene TRBD1, 6 bases. The germline gives CDR1 SGHAT, CDR2 FQNNGV. The V gene lost 1 base and the J gene lost 5 bases, with 11 bases spanning the gap. The CDR3 runs 14 residues. In nucleotides, the CDR3 is TGTGCCAGCAGCTTAGTAGGGGGTCGAACTGAAGCTTTCTTT. Translated, it gives CASSLVGGRTEAFF.

J is TRBJ1-3 and V is TRBV11-1; D remains unclear. V was pared by 5 bases and J by 0 bases, with 5 bases between. The CDR3 is 13 residues long. CDR1 SGHAT and CDR2 FQDESV come from the germline V gene (reference sequence). The DNA of the CDR3 is TGTGCCAGCAGCATGGACTCTGGAAACACCATATATTTT. It yields the protein CASSMDSGNTIYF.

This clone has only one observation. The V gene is TRBV18, the J gene TRBJ1-1; D is unclear. CDR1 is KGHSH and CDR2 is LQKENI in the germline V gene. CDR3 size: 14 residues. V was shortened by 0 bases and J by 2 bases, with 7 bases between the two germline ends. The DNA of the CDR3 is TGTGCCAGCTCACCACCTAGGAAAAACACTGAAGCTTTCTTT. It yields the protein CASSPPRKNTEAFF.

The J gene is TRBJ2-2, the V gene TRBV5-1; TRBD2 agrees at 7 bases. Germline-derived CDR1 and CDR2 are SGHRS and YFSETQ. The CDR3 contains 13 residues. Trimming took 4 bases from V and 5 from J; bases not matched to a gene: 2. DNA for the CDR3: TGCGCCAGCAGCCGGGGGGATACCGGGGAGCTGTTTTTT. This codes for CASSRGDTGELFF.

This chain joins TRBV5-1 and TRBJ2-5; the match to TRBD2 covers 8 bases. CDR1 and CDR2 (germline): SGHRS, YFSETQ. V shed 1 base and J 4 bases; nucleotides not matched to a gene: 3. CDR3 length: 14 residues. The CDR3 spells CASSLTSGRETQYF. DNA of the CDR3: TGCGCCAGCAGCTTGACTAGCGGACGAGAGACCCAGTACTTC.

The CDR3 sequence: CASSSREETQYF. The CDR3 nucleotides read TGTGCCAGCAGTTCCCGAGAAGAGACCCAGTACTTC. This chain joins TRBV6-6 and TRBJ2-5; D is unclear. Germline V lookup: CDR1 MNHNY, CDR2 SVGAGI (reference sequence). V was clipped by 4 bases and J by 3 bases, with 6 bases between them. CDR3 size: 12 residues.

The chain couples TRBV5-5 to TRBJ1-2; the D is unclear. With 0 bases removed from V and 8 bases from J, the gap between germline ends came to 26 bases. The CDR3 has 18 residues. Looked up from germline, CDR1 is SGHKS and CDR2 is YYEKEE (reference sequence). CDR3 region: CASSLDFRPPDLAGGYTF. CDR3 coding DNA: TGTGCCAGCAGCTTGGACTTTCGGCCCCCGGATTTAGCGGGCGGCTACACCTTC.